This record concerns one TCR beta chain sequence. Its antigen remains unknown. The entry originates in a study of long-term antiretroviral therapy in people with HIV. The study's findings and limits: Repertoires with HIV possessed tighter CDR3 length spans than those of controls. Researchers lacked any data on ART adherence, viral resistance or therapy changes. The repertoire was dominated at all time points by clones expanded before ART.

An immunoSEQ assay, version v3.0, was performed at survey level. Produced via immunoSEQ multiplex PCR; TCRdb's table is partial and in-frame only. The table lists some 16,000 clones, around 80% of them singletons. This CDR3 region has 12 residues. V shed 2 bases and J shed 14 bases, with 11 bases lying between them. Looked up from germline, CDR1 is SGHRS and CDR2 is YFSETQ. The V gene is TRBV5-1, the J gene TRBJ1-6; D not resolved. Source: unsorted PBMCs, taken 2.1 years after starting antiretroviral therapy. The source of this sequence is a man in his forties with HIV. CDR3 DNA: TGCGCCAGCAGCTTCTCCGGGGAGGCCCTCCACTTT. It encodes CASSFSGEALHF.